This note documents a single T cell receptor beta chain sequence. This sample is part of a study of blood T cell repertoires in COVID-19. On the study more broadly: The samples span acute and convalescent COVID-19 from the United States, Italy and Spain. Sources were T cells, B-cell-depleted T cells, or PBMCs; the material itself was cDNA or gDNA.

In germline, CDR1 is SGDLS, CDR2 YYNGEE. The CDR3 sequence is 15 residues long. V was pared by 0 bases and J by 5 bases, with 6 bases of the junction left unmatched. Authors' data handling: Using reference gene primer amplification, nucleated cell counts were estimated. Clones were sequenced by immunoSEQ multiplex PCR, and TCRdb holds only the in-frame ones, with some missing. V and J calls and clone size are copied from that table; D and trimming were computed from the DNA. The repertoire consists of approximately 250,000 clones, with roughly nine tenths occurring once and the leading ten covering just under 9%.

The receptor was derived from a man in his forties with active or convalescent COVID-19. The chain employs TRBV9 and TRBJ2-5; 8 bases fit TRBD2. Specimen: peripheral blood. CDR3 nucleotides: TGTGCCAGCAGCGTAGTAGCGGGGTTGGGCGAGACCCAGTACTTC. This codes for CASSVVAGLGETQYF.